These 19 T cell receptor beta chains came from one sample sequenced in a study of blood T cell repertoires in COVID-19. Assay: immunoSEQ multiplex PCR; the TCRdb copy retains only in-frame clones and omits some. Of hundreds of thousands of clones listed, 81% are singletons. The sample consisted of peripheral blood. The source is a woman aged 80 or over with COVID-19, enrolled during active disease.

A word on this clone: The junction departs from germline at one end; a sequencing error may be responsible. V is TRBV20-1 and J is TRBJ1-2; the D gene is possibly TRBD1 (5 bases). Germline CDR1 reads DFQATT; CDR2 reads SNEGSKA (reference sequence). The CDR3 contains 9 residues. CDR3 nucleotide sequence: TGCAGTGCTAGAACATGGGGCGACTTC. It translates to CSARTWGDF.

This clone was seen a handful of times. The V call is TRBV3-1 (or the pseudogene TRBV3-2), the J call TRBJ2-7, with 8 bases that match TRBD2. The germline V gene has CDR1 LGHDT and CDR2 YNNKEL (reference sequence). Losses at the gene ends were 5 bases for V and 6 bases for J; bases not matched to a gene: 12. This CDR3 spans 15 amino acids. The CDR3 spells CASSFYRGGRLEQYF. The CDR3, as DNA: TGTGCCAGCAGCTTCTATCGGGGGGGGCGGCTCGAGCAGTACTTC.

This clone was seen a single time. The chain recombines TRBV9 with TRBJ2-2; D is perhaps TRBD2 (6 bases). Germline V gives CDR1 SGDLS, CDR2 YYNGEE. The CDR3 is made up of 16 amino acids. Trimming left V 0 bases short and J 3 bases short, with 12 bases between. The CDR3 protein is CASSVEEGRYTGELFF. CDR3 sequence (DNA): TGTGCCAGCAGCGTAGAGGAGGGGCGGTACACCGGGGAGCTGTTTTTT.

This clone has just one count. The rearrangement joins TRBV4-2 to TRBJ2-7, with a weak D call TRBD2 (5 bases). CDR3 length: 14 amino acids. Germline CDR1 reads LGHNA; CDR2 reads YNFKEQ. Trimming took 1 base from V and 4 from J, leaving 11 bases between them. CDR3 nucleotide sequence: TGTGCCAGCAGCCAAGGAGTAGGCGGGTACGAGCAGTACTTC. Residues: CASSQGVGGYEQYF.

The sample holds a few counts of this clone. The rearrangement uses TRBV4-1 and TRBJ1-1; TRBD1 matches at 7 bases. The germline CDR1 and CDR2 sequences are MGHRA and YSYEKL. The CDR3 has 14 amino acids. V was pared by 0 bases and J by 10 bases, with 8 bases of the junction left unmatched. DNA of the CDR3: TGCGCCAGCAGCCAAGACTTCACAGGGGTTGCAGCTTTCTTT. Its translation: CASSQDFTGVAAFF.

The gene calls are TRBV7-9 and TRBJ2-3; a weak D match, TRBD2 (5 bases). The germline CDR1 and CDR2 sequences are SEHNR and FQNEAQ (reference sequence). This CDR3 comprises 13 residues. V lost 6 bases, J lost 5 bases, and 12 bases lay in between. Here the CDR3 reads CASRAGPGDTQYF. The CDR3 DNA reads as TGTGCCAGCAGGGCGGGCCCGGGAGATACGCAGTATTTT.

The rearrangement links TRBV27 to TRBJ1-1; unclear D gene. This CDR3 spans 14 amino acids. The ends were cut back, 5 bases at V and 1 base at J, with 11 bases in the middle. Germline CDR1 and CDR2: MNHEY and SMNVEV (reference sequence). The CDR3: CASSQLTPNTEAFF. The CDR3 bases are TGTGCCAGCAGTCAGTTAACCCCGAACACTGAAGCTTTCTTT.

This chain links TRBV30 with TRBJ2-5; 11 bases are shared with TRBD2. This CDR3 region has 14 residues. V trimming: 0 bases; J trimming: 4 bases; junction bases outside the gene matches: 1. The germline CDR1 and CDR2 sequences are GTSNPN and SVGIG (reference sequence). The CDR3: CAWSVTSGGETQYF. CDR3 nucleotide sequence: TGTGCCTGGAGTGTAACTAGCGGGGGAGAGACCCAGTACTTC.

Written as DNA, the CDR3 is TGTGCCAGCAGTGGAGGACAGCACTATGGCTACACCTTC. Its protein is CASSGGQHYGYTF. The chain combines TRBV6-2 or TRBV6-3 with TRBJ1-2, with a weak D call TRBD1 (6 bases). This CDR3 comprises 13 residues. The V end lost 5 bases, the J end lost 3 bases, and 10 bases lay between the germline ends. The germline V gene has CDR1 MNHEY and CDR2 SVGEGT.

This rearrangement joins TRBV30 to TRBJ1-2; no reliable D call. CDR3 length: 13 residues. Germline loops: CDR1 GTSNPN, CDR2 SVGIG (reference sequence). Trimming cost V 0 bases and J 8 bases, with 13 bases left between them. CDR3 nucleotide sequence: TGTGCCTGGAGTGTACGGGATTTGGGGGGCTACACCTTC. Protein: CAWSVRDLGGYTF.

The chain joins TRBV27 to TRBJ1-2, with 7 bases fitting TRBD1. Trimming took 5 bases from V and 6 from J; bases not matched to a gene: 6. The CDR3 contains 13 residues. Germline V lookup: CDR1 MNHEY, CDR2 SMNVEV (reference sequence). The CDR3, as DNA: TGTGCCAGCAGTCCAGGGGGAGGCCATGGCTACACCTTC. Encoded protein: CASSPGGGHGYTF.

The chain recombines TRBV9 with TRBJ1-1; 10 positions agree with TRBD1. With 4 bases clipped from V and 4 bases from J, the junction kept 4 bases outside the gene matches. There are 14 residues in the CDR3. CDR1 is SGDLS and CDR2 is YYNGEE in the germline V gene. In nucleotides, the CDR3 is TGTGCCAGCAGCCCCAGGACAGGGGGCACTGAAGCTTTCTTT. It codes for CASSPRTGGTEAFF.

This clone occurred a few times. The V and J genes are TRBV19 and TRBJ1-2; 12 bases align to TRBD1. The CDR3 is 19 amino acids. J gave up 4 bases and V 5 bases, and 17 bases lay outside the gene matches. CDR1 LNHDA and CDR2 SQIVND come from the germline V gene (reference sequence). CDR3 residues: CASSGLGTGGRRGFYGYTF. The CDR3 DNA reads TGTGCCAGTAGTGGCCTCGGGACAGGGGGCCGCCGGGGGTTCTATGGCTACACCTTC.

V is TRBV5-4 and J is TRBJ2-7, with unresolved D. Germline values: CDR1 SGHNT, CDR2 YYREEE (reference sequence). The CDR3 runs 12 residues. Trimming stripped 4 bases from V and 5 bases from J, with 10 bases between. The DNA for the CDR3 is TGTGCCAGCAGCACCTATTCGGACGAGCAGTACTTC. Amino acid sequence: CASSTYSDEQYF.

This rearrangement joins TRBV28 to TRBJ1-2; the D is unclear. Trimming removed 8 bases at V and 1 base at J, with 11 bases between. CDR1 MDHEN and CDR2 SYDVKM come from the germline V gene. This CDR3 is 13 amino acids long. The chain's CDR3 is CASGDGLNYGYTF. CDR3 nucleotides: TGTGCCAGCGGAGATGGACTTAACTATGGCTACACCTTC.

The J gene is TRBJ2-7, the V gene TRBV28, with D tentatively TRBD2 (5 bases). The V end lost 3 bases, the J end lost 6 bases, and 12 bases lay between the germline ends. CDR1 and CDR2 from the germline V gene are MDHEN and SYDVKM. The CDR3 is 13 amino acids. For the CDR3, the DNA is TGTGCCAGCAGTTTCCGAGGGTTTTCCGAGCAGTACTTC. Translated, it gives CASSFRGFSEQYF.

CDR3 amino acids: CASSINGGGGGRNEQFF. In DNA, the CDR3 is TGTGCCAGTAGTATAAACGGAGGGGGAGGCGGGAGGAATGAGCAGTTCTTC. The chain uses TRBV19 and TRBJ2-1, with 8 positions matching TRBD2. From germline, CDR1 is LNHDA and CDR2 SQIVND (reference sequence). The ends lost 2 bases at V and 7 bases at J; junction bases unmatched: 13. This CDR3 comprises 17 residues.

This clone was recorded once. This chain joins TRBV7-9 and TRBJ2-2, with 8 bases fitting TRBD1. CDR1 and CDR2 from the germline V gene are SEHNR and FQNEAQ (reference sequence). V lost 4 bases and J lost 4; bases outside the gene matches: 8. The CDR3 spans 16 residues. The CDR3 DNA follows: TGTGCCAGCAGCTCCCAGGGGGCGGTGAGCACCGGGGAGCTGTTTTTT. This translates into CASSSQGAVSTGELFF.

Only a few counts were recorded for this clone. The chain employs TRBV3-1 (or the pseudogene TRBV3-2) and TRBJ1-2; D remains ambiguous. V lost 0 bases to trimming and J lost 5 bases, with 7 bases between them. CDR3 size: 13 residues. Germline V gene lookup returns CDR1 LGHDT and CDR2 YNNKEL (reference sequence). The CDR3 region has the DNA TGTGCCAGCAGCCAAGATCCCCGGTATGGCTACACCTTC. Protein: CASSQDPRYGYTF.